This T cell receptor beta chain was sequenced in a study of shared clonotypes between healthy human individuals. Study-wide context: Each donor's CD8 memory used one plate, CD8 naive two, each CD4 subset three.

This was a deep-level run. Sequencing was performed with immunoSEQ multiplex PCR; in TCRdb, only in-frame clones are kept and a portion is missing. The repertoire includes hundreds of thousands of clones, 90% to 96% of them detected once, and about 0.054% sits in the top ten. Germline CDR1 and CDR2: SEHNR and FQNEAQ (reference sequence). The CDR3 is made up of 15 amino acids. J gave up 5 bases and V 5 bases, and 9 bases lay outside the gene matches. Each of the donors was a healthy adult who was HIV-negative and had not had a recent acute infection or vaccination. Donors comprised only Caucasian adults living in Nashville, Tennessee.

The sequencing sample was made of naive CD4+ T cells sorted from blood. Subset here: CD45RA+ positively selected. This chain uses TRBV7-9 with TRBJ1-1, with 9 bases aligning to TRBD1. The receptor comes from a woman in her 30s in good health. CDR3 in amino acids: CASSLGTGMRTEAFF. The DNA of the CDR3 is TGTGCCAGCAGCCTAGGGACAGGGATGCGAACTGAAGCTTTCTTT.